The T cell receptor (beta chain) described here comes from a study of cytomegalovirus exposure and HLA in healthy donors. From germline, CDR1 is SGHNT and CDR2 YYREEE (reference sequence). V lost 0 bases to trimming and J lost 1 base, with 21 bases between them. The CDR3 runs to 19 residues. This clone was detected only once. With 60 Vbeta and 13 Jbeta primers, the PCR was carried out. TCRdb keeps only in-frame clones here, not all; method: immunoSEQ multiplex PCR. The sample lists about 110,000 clones, over 65% occurring once. Source material: PBMCs. The J gene is TRBJ2-3, the V gene TRBV5-4; D might be TRBD2 (6 bases). The receptor was isolated from a female donor in good health and CMV-seropositive. The CDR3 loop reads CASSLGWFGSGRRTDTQYF. CDR3 DNA: TGTGCCAGCAGCTTGGGTTGGTTCGGATCCGGGAGACGCACAGATACGCAGTATTTT.